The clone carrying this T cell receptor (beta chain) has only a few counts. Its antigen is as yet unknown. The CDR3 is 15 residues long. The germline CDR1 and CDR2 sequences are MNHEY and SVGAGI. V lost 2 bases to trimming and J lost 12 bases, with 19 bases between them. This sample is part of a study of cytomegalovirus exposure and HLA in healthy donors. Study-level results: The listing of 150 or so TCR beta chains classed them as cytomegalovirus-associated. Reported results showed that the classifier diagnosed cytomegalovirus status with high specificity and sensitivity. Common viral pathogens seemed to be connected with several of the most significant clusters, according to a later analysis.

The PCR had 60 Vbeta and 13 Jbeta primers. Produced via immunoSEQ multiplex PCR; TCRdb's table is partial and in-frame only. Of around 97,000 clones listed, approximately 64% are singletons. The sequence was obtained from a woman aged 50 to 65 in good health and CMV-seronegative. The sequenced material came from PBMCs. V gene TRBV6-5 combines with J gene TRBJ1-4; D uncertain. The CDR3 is CASSYAAVGGYELFF. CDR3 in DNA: TGTGCCAGCAGTTACGCCGCTGTAGGCGGATATGAACTGTTTTTT.